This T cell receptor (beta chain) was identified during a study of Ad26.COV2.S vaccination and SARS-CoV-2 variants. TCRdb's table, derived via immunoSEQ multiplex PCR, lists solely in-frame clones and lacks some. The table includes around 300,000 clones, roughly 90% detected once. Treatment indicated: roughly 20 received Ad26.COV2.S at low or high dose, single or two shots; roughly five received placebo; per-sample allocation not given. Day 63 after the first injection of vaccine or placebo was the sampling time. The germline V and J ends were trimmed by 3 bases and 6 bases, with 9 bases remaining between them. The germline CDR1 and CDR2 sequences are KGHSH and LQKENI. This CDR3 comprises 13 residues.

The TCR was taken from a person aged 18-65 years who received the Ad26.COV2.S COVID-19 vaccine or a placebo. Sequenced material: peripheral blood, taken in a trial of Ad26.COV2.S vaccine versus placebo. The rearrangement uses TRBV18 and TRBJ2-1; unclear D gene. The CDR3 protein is CASSPGWANEQFF. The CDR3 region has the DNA TGTGCCAGCTCACCGGGTTGGGCCAATGAGCAGTTCTTC.